A single sample gave rise to the 22 T cell receptor beta chains below, sequenced in a study of cytomegalovirus exposure and HLA in healthy donors. It was with 60 Vbeta and 13 Jbeta primers that the PCR ran. Clones were read by immunoSEQ multiplex PCR, and TCRdb kept only the in-frame ones, dropping some. The table lists approximately 90,000 clones, roughly 80% of them singletons, with under 2.5% in the top ten. Specimen: PBMCs. These receptors were obtained from a man aged 35 to 55 in good health and CMV-seronegative.

The chain employs TRBV6-6 and TRBJ2-7; 9 bases line up with TRBD1. The V and J ends lost 6 bases and 2 bases, in that order; junction bases with no gene match: 8. Germline values: CDR1 MNHNY, CDR2 SVGAGI (reference sequence). The CDR3 totals 15 residues. The CDR3 here is CASRGDRGSTYEQYF. The CDR3 nucleotides read TGTGCCAGCAGGGGAGACAGGGGGAGTACCTACGAGCAGTACTTC.

J is TRBJ2-7 and V is TRBV9; no definite D call. V was pared by 3 bases and J by 7 bases, with 20 bases between. CDR3 length equals 15 residues. Germline values: CDR1 SGDLS, CDR2 YYNGEE. CDR3 amino acids: CASSGVSWPLSEQYF. DNA of the CDR3: TGTGCCAGCAGCGGGGTTAGCTGGCCCCTCTCTGAGCAGTACTTC. Filled out from reference TRBV9 and TRBJ2-7, the complete variable domain reads DSGVTQTPKHLITATGQRVTLRCSPRSGDLSVYWYQQSLDQGLQFLIQYYNGEERAKGNILERFSAQQFPDLHSELNLSSLELGDSALYFCASSGVSWPLSEQYFGPGTRLTVT.

The V call is TRBV11-3, the J call TRBJ1-3; 8 nucleotides align to TRBD1. V lost 2 bases, J lost 1 base, and 1 base stayed unmatched. Germline lookup yields CDR1 SGHNT and CDR2 YENEEA. The CDR3 spans 15 residues. This CDR3 is CASSLRTGSGNTIYF. DNA for the CDR3: TGTGCCAGCAGCTTAAGGACAGGGTCTGGAAACACCATATATTTT.

This sequence joins TRBV19 and TRBJ2-3, with 7 bases lining up with TRBD2. Per germline, CDR1 LNHDA and CDR2 SQIVND (reference sequence). Trimming cost V 0 bases and J 1 base; bases outside gene matches: 1. The CDR3 spans 15 residues. DNA of the CDR3: TGTGCCAGTAGTATAGAGGGGGGGGGCACAGATACGCAGTATTTT. Translating gives CASSIEGGGTDTQYF.

The gene calls are TRBV5-6 and TRBJ1-1, with D maybe TRBD1 (5 bases). V was clipped by 0 bases and J by 7 bases, with 13 bases between them. The germline CDR1 and CDR2 sequences are SGHDT and YYEEEE. CDR3 length equals 14 residues. CDR3 sequence reads: CASSLAGRANEAFF. CDR3 nucleotides: TGTGCCAGCAGCTTGGCCGGCAGGGCTAATGAAGCTTTCTTT. Based on the CDR3 plus reference TRBV5-6 and TRBJ1-1, the full variable domain is DAGVTQSPTHLIKTRGQQVTLRCSPKSGHDTVSWYQQALGQGPQFIFQYYEEEERQRGNFPDRFSGHQFPNYSSELNVNALLLGDSALYLCASSLAGRANEAFFGQGTRLTVV.

This chain connects TRBV10-3 to TRBJ1-1; D unclear. Germline CDR1 reads ENHRY; CDR2 reads SYGVKD. Trimming shortened V by 0 bases and J by 5 bases, and 7 bases separated the two germline ends. The CDR3 contains 13 residues. CDR3 in amino acids: CAISESSETEAFF. DNA for the CDR3: TGTGCCATCAGTGAGTCGTCGGAGACTGAAGCTTTCTTT.

V and J are TRBV6-1 and TRBJ2-7; 11 bases fit TRBD2. The trim removed 4 bases at V and 0 bases at J, leaving 5 bases unmatched. The CDR3 length is 16 residues. Looked up from germline, CDR1 is MNHNS and CDR2 is SASEGT. The CDR3 reads CASSGASGGNSYEQYF. In DNA, the CDR3 is TGTGCCAGCAGTGGGGCTAGCGGGGGGAACTCCTACGAGCAGTACTTC.

This chain links TRBV5-1 with TRBJ2-3, with D unresolved. CDR3 length equals 13 residues. Germline V lookup: CDR1 SGHRS, CDR2 YFSETQ. Trimming removed 0 bases from V and 6 bases from J, with 8 bases in between. The CDR3 protein is CASSLGGADTQYF. The CDR3 bases are TGCGCCAGCAGCTTGGGAGGTGCGGATACGCAGTATTTT.

The J gene is TRBJ2-5, the V gene TRBV27; 8 nucleotides agree with TRBD1. V trimming: 0 bases; J trimming: 4 bases; junction bases outside the gene matches: 13. Germline CDR1 is MNHEY and CDR2 is SMNVEV (reference sequence). CDR3 length equals 18 residues. Here the CDR3 DNA reads TGTGCCAGCAGTTTATCGATAAGGACAGGGAAAGTGGGAGAGACCCAGTACTTC. This translates into CASSLSIRTGKVGETQYF.

Worth noting for this clone: Other nucleotide sequences from this sample produce the same CDR3. This chain joins TRBV4-1 and TRBJ1-1; D uncertain. The CDR3 consists of 11 residues. Trimming left V 7 bases short and J 3 bases short, with 6 bases between. CDR1 is MGHRA and CDR2 is YSYEKL in the germline V gene. The CDR3 nucleotides read TGCGCCAGCACCCGCGACACTGAAGCTTTCTTT. Encoded protein: CASTRDTEAFF.

The rearrangement uses TRBV28 and TRBJ1-2; D perhaps matches TRBD1 (5 bases). The CDR3 totals 11 residues. Germline CDR1 and CDR2: MDHEN and SYDVKM. V lost 10 bases and J lost 4, with 10 bases in between. CDR3 in amino acids: CAIAGGYGYTF. The CDR3 region has the DNA TGTGCCATCGCGGGGGGCTATGGCTACACCTTC.

The J gene is TRBJ2-5, the V gene TRBV6-5; perhaps TRBD2 as D (6 bases). Per the germline V gene, CDR1 is MNHEY and CDR2 is SVGAGI. V was trimmed by 2 bases and J by 7 bases, leaving 11 bases between them. The CDR3 extends over 13 amino acids. CDR3 region: CASSYLSGGTQYF. As DNA, the CDR3 is TGTGCCAGCAGTTACCTTAGCGGCGGGACCCAGTACTTC.

The V gene is TRBV19, the J gene TRBJ1-5; D perhaps matches TRBD1 (6 bases). CDR1 and CDR2 from the germline V gene are LNHDA and SQIVND (reference sequence). There are 13 residues in the CDR3. V lost 7 bases to trimming and J lost 9 bases, with 16 bases between them. CDR3 sequence (DNA): TGTGCCAGTACACCGGACAGCCGACGGCCCCAGCATTTT. Its protein is CASTPDSRRPQHF.

This chain joins TRBV6-1 and TRBJ1-1; D gene uncertain. V lost 10 bases to trimming and J lost 1 base, with 13 bases between them. The V gene's germline CDR1 is MNHNS and CDR2 SASEGT. CDR3 length equals 13 residues. CDR3 bases: TGTGCCACCCAGACACGGGGGAACACTGAAGCTTTCTTT. It translates to CATQTRGNTEAFF.

The rearrangement joins TRBV15 to TRBJ2-7; unclear D gene. CDR3 size: 15 residues. Trimming removed 0 bases from V and 5 bases from J, with 14 bases in between. CDR1 LNHNV and CDR2 YYDKDF come from the germline V gene (reference sequence). The CDR3 nucleotides read TGTGCCACCAGCAGAGAACCAGGTCTCGGTAACGAGCAGTACTTC. The encoded protein is CATSREPGLGNEQYF.

This clone was observed a single time. The chain couples TRBV27 to TRBJ2-7; no firm D call. The germline V gene encodes CDR1 MNHEY and CDR2 SMNVEV (reference sequence). The V end was cut by 2 bases, the J end by 0 bases, with 11 bases between. CDR3 size: 15 residues. This chain's CDR3 is CASSLKAASSYEQYF. In nucleotides, the CDR3 is TGTGCCAGCAGTTTAAAGGCGGCGAGCTCCTACGAGCAGTACTTC.

The chain has TRBV5-1 and TRBJ1-4; maybe TRBD1 (5 bases). CDR1 SGHRS and CDR2 YFSETQ come from the germline V gene. V shed 2 bases and J shed 8 bases, with 13 bases lying between them. The CDR3 is 14 amino acids. CDR3 region: CASSFGGVGEKLFF. As DNA, the CDR3 is TGCGCCAGCAGCTTCGGGGGAGTGGGGGAAAAACTGTTTTTT.

V is TRBV28 and J is TRBJ1-2; maybe TRBD1 (6 bases). Germline CDR1 MDHEN, CDR2 SYDVKM. V was pared by 6 bases and J by 6 bases, with 14 bases between. The CDR3 has 13 amino acids. CDR3 sequence (DNA): TGTGCCAGCAGGTACAGGGTGGGTCATGGCTACACCTTC. Translation gives CASRYRVGHGYTF.

The chain combines TRBV29-1 with TRBJ2-7; possible D gene TRBD1, 6 bases. V was cut by 4 bases and J by 2 bases, with 9 bases left in between. CDR1 is SQVTM and CDR2 is ANQGSEA in the germline V gene. The CDR3 contains 12 residues. CDR3 sequence: CSVARTAYEQYF. The CDR3 DNA reads TGCAGCGTTGCGAGGACAGCCTACGAGCAGTACTTC.

A few counts support this clone. This chain connects TRBV7-3 to TRBJ2-3, with D perhaps TRBD1 (6 bases). The length of the CDR3 is 14 residues. Germline V CDR1 and CDR2: SGHTA, FQGTGA. The ends were cut back, 5 bases at V and 3 bases at J, with 12 bases in the middle. The CDR3 sequence: CASSAQGSTDTQYF. CDR3 coding DNA: TGTGCCAGCAGCGCACAGGGTAGTACAGATACGCAGTATTTT.

Here the CDR3 reads CASSLVLANYGYTF. CDR3 DNA: TGTGCCAGCAGTTTAGTGCTAGCTAACTATGGCTACACCTTC. The genes are TRBV28 and TRBJ1-2; D unclear. Germline V gives CDR1 MDHEN, CDR2 SYDVKM. Trimming pared 2 bases from V and 0 bases from J, leaving 7 bases between. The CDR3 loop spans 14 amino acids.

The rearrangement joins TRBV9 to TRBJ1-5; 9 nucleotides match TRBD1. The CDR3 sequence is 15 residues long. From germline, CDR1 is SGDLS and CDR2 YYNGEE. Trimming cost V 4 bases and J 5 bases; bases outside gene matches: 7. For the CDR3, the DNA is TGTGCCAGCAGCCTACAGGGGGCGCGGGATCAGCCCCAGCATTTT. Translated, it gives CASSLQGARDQPQHF.